Given below is one TCR beta chain in context. TCRdb's table, derived via immunoSEQ multiplex PCR, lists solely in-frame clones and lacks some. The table lists some 150,000 clones, about 85% of them singletons. This sample is part of a study of blood T cell repertoires in COVID-19. About the research overall: Some COVID-19 samples were acute and others convalescent; all came from the United States, Italy and Spain. The cDNA or gDNA used as material had been derived from T cells, B-cell-depleted T cells, or PBMCs.

From germline, CDR1 is SGHTA and CDR2 FQGNSA. V was trimmed by 4 bases and J by 7 bases, leaving 8 bases between them. The CDR3 totals 12 residues. Seattle enrolled patients during active infection and tracked them longitudinally. The V and J genes are TRBV7-2 and TRBJ1-5; D call uncertain. Specimen: peripheral blood. The sequence derives from a man aged 60 to 75 with COVID-19, enrolled during active disease. CDR3 amino acids: CASSSSRQPQHF. For the CDR3, the DNA is TGTGCCAGCAGCTCTAGTCGGCAGCCCCAGCATTTT.